The clone carrying this T cell receptor beta chain was recorded at least ten times. Antigen: not known. Time point in this sample: patch test 2, 6 weeks after DPC sensitization. Regarding treatment: therapeutic diphenylcyclopropenone sensitization with weekly scalp DPC. The template was total RNA from unfractionated whole blood. This specimen belongs to a study of human T cells and chemical hapten exposure. Whole-study context: Upper-back patch tests with 0.01% DPC were read at 6 days. General study points: Expanded TCR sets contained significantly more large CDR3 similarity clusters than controls.

TCRdb re-called the RACE reads through MiXCR, storing one row per CDR3 protein. Of under 100,000 distinct CDR3 sequences listed, about 9.4% were seen once; the top ten hold 5%. The CDR3 consists of 11 residues. Trimming left V 6 bases short and J 2 bases short, with 8 bases between. Germline CDR1 SQVTM, CDR2 ANQGSEA. This clonotype was obtained from a woman between 50 and 59 years old with alopecia areata. Some clones in this sample may be carry-over from other donors' samples. This chain connects TRBV29-1 to TRBJ2-7, with D tentatively TRBD1 (6 bases). Source: whole blood, taken in connection with sensitization to the hapten diphenylcyclopropenone (DPC). The CDR3 region has the DNA TGCAGCGTCGGGGACACCTACGAGCAGTACTTC. As protein: CSVGDTYEQYF.